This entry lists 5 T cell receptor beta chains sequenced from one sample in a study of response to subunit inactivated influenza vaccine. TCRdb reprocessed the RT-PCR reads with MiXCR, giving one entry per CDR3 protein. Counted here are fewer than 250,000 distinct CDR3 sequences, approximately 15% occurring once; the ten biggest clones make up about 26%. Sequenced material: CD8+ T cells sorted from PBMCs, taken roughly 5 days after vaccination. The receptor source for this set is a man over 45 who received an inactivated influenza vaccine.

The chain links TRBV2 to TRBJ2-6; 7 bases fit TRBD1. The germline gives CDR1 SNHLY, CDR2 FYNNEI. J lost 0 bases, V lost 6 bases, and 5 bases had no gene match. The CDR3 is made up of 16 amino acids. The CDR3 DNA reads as TGTGCCAGCAGGGGACAGACGAGCTCTGGGGCCAACGTCCTGACTTTC. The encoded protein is CASRGQTSSGANVLTF.

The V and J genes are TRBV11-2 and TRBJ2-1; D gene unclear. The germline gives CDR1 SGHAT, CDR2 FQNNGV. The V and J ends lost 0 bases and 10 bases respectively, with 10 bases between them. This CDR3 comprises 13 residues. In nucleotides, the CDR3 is TGTGCCAGCAGCTTAGATCTACCGTCAGAGCAGTTCTTC. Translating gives CASSLDLPSEQFF.

CDR3 loop: CASSLLTGGNTEAFF. CDR3 sequence (DNA): TGCGCCAGCAGCCTCCTGACAGGGGGCAACACTGAAGCTTTCTTT. The chain combines TRBV4-3 with TRBJ1-1; 10 nucleotides match TRBD1. V gave up 4 bases and J gave up 2 bases; unmatched junction bases: 4. The CDR3 has 15 residues. Germline CDR1 is LGHNA and CDR2 is YSLEER.

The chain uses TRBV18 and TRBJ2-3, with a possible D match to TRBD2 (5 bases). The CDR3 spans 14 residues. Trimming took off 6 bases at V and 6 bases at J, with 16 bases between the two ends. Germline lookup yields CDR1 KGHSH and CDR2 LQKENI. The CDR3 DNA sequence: TGTGCCAGCTCCCCCACTAGTTCGTTCGATACGCAGTATTTT. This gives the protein CASSPTSSFDTQYF.

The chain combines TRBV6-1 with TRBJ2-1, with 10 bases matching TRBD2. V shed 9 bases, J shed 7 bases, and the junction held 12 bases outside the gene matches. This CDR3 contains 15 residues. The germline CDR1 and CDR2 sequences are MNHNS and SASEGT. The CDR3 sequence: CASGLASGSRNEQFF. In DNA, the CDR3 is TGTGCCAGTGGGTTGGCTAGCGGGAGTCGGAATGAGCAGTTCTTC.